The T cell receptor beta chain described here comes from a study of CD8 T cells in Susac syndrome. Random hexamers served to reverse transcribe roughly 0.45 to 1 ug RNA. An immunoSEQ multiplex PCR amplified TCR beta CDR3 over 54 Vbeta and 13 Jbeta. Using its own MiXCR run on the immunoSEQ multiplex PCR reads, TCRdb lists one record per CDR3 protein. In the table there are about 200,000 distinct CDR3 sequences, 85% to 95% of which are singletons. The ends lost 2 bases at V and 8 bases at J; junction bases unmatched: 6. The CDR3 spans 14 residues. The sequence was obtained from a human donor in good health. Input material: CD4+ T cells from PBMCs. The rearrangement joins TRBV23-1 to TRBJ2-1; 7 bases match TRBD2. Being an ORF, TRBV23-1 has a function that is uncertain. The CDR3 loop is CASSQRAAGDEQFF. In DNA form, the CDR3 reads TGCGCCAGCAGTCAAAGAGCTGCGGGGGATGAGCAGTTCTTC.